A selection of T cell receptor beta chains follows, all from one sample in a study of blood T cell repertoires in COVID-19. Sequenced by immunoSEQ multiplex PCR; TCRdb stores in-frame clones only, minus some. Of some 140,000 clones listed, around 83% are singletons. Sequenced sample: peripheral blood. The receptors here all came from a woman in her fifties or sixties with COVID-19, enrolled during active disease. The CDR3 runs from the conserved cysteine through the conserved F or W. D genes are given only for firm matches. Size is omitted from some rows. Given values are once, few, many or a class for expanded clones.

cdr3_nt: TGTGCCAGTAGTATAGCGAGGGGGATTATGACCAATCAGCCCCAGCATTTT
cdr3_aa: CASSIARGIMTNQPQHF
v_call: TRBV19
d_call: NA
clone_size: NA
j_call: TRBJ1-5

cdr3_nt: TGTGCCAGCAGTGAATCAGGGGCAGGCAGCGGCTACACCTTC
cdr3_aa: CASSESGAGSGYTF
v_call: TRBV6-1
d_call: NA
clone_size: NA
j_call: TRBJ1-2

cdr3_nt: TGCGCCAGCAGCTTGTCAGGGGGGGAGACCCAGTACTTC
cdr3_aa: CASSLSGGETQYF
v_call: TRBV5-1
d_call: NA
clone_size: few
j_call: TRBJ2-5

cdr3_nt: TGTGCCAGCAGCTTAGCTGTAGCGGGGGCGGGCTACACCTTC
cdr3_aa: CASSLAVAGAGYTF
v_call: TRBV7-6
d_call: NA
clone_size: NA
j_call: TRBJ1-2

cdr3_nt: TGCGCCAGCAGCTTGGGAGGGACAGGGAGCTCTGGAAACACCATATATTTT
cdr3_aa: CASSLGGTGSSGNTIYF
v_call: TRBV5-1
d_call: TRBD1
clone_size: NA
j_call: TRBJ1-3

cdr3_nt: TGTGCCTGGAGTGTACAGGGGTTAAAGGCTAACTATGGCTACACCTTC
cdr3_aa: CAWSVQGLKANYGYTF
v_call: TRBV30
d_call: TRBD1
clone_size: NA
j_call: TRBJ1-2

cdr3_nt: TGTGCCAGTCGAGGGATCGGTCAGCCCCAGCATTTT
cdr3_aa: CASRGIGQPQHF
v_call: TRBV19
d_call: NA
clone_size: NA
j_call: TRBJ1-5

cdr3_nt: TGTGCCAGTAGTGATCCAGCGGGAGACCCCGGGGAGCTGTTTTTT
cdr3_aa: CASSDPAGDPGELFF
v_call: TRBV19
d_call: TRBD2
clone_size: NA
j_call: TRBJ2-2

cdr3_nt: TGTGCCAGCAGGGACAGCTACAATGAGCAGTTCTTC
cdr3_aa: CASRDSYNEQFF
v_call: TRBV2
d_call: NA
clone_size: few
j_call: TRBJ2-1

cdr3_nt: TGTGCCAGCAGCCTTCACCCGGGACAGATCCAAGAGACCCAGTACTTC
cdr3_aa: CASSLHPGQIQETQYF
v_call: TRBV14
d_call: TRBD1
clone_size: NA
j_call: TRBJ2-5

cdr3_nt: TGCGCCAGCAGCCCCGCTGGGGCCAACGTCCTGACTTTC
cdr3_aa: CASSPAGANVLTF
v_call: TRBV5-1
d_call: NA
clone_size: NA
j_call: TRBJ2-6

cdr3_nt: TGTGCCAGCAGCCTCGGACAGGGTGCCACTGAAGCTTTCTTT
cdr3_aa: CASSLGQGATEAFF
v_call: TRBV7-3
d_call: TRBD1
clone_size: NA
j_call: TRBJ1-1

cdr3_nt: TGCGCCAGCAGTGATCCGGGTCGCACTGAAGCTTTCTTT
cdr3_aa: CASSDPGRTEAFF
v_call: TRBV10-1
d_call: NA
clone_size: few
j_call: TRBJ1-1

cdr3_nt: TGCGCCAGCAGAGAGGGTACAGATACGCAGTATTTT
cdr3_aa: CASREGTDTQYF
v_call: TRBV5-1
d_call: NA
clone_size: NA
j_call: TRBJ2-3

cdr3_nt: TGTGCCAGTAGTTTCGGACAGGGGAACACTGAAGCTTTCTTT
cdr3_aa: CASSFGQGNTEAFF
v_call: TRBV19
d_call: TRBD1
clone_size: NA
j_call: TRBJ1-1

cdr3_nt: TGTGCCAGCAGTGAACTGGGACAGGGCTATGGCTACACCTTC
cdr3_aa: CASSELGQGYGYTF
v_call: TRBV2
d_call: TRBD1
clone_size: NA
j_call: TRBJ1-2

cdr3_nt: TGTGCCAGCAGTGACAGGGATAATTCACCCCTCCACTTT
cdr3_aa: CASSDRDNSPLHF
v_call: TRBV6-1
d_call: NA
clone_size: few
j_call: TRBJ1-6

cdr3_nt: TGTGCCAGCGGACAGGGGGCGACTACTGGGGCCAACGTCCTGACTTTC
cdr3_aa: CASGQGATTGANVLTF
v_call: TRBV3-1/TRBV3-2
d_call: TRBD1
clone_size: NA
j_call: TRBJ2-6

cdr3_nt: TGTGCCAGCAGCTTAAATCCCGGACAAACTGAAGCTTTCTTT
cdr3_aa: CASSLNPGQTEAFF
v_call: TRBV7-3
d_call: NA
clone_size: NA
j_call: TRBJ1-1

cdr3_nt: TGTGCCAGCAGGTTCTGGGAGGCCCCTGAAGCTTTCTTT
cdr3_aa: CASRFWEAPEAFF
v_call: TRBV27
d_call: NA
clone_size: once
j_call: TRBJ1-1

cdr3_nt: TGTGCCAGCAGCAAGGGACAGGGAAACACTGAAGCTTTCTTT
cdr3_aa: CASSKGQGNTEAFF
v_call: TRBV5-5
d_call: TRBD1
clone_size: NA
j_call: TRBJ1-1

cdr3_nt: TGCGCCAGCAGCTTGCGGACCCAGGGGGATTCACCCCTCCACTTT
cdr3_aa: CASSLRTQGDSPLHF
v_call: TRBV5-1
d_call: TRBD1
clone_size: few
j_call: TRBJ1-6

cdr3_nt: TGTGCCATCGGGCAAAGCACAGATACGCAGTATTTT
cdr3_aa: CAIGQSTDTQYF
v_call: TRBV10-3
d_call: NA
clone_size: NA
j_call: TRBJ2-3

cdr3_nt: TGTGCCAGCAGTTACGTGGCCTCCTACGAGCAGTACTTC
cdr3_aa: CASSYVASYEQYF
v_call: TRBV6-6
d_call: NA
clone_size: NA
j_call: TRBJ2-7

cdr3_nt: TGCGCCAGCAGCTTCGAGGACAGGGTAGGAGGGGAGCTGTTTTTT
cdr3_aa: CASSFEDRVGGELFF
v_call: TRBV5-1
d_call: TRBD1
clone_size: NA
j_call: TRBJ2-2

cdr3_nt: TGTGCCACCAGTGATCGTGGACACCCCCAAGAGACCCAGTACTTC
cdr3_aa: CATSDRGHPQETQYF
v_call: TRBV24-1
d_call: NA
clone_size: once
j_call: TRBJ2-5

cdr3_nt: TGTGCCAGCAGCCCACAGCAAGACTATGGCTACACCTTC
cdr3_aa: CASSPQQDYGYTF
v_call: TRBV11-2
d_call: NA
clone_size: NA
j_call: TRBJ1-2

cdr3_nt: TGTGCCAGCAGCCAAGTGTCCGGGAGGCTCACAGATACGCAGTATTTT
cdr3_aa: CASSQVSGRLTDTQYF
v_call: TRBV3-1/TRBV3-2
d_call: TRBD2
clone_size: NA
j_call: TRBJ2-3

cdr3_nt: TGTGCCAGCAGCCAAGAGGGAGGACTAGCGGGGACGCAGTATTTT
cdr3_aa: CASSQEGGLAGTQYF
v_call: TRBV3-1/TRBV3-2
d_call: TRBD2
clone_size: NA
j_call: TRBJ2-3

cdr3_nt: TGTGCCAGCAGTTTTATCGGCGAGCAGTACTTC
cdr3_aa: CASSFIGEQYF
v_call: TRBV12-3/TRBV12-4
d_call: NA
clone_size: few
j_call: TRBJ2-7

cdr3_nt: TGTGCCAGCAGTGTGAGACAGGGCAGAAATGGCTACACCTTC
cdr3_aa: CASSVRQGRNGYTF
v_call: TRBV2
d_call: TRBD1
clone_size: once
j_call: TRBJ1-2

cdr3_nt: TGTGCCAGCAGCTTAGATCTTGGCCAGGTCTACACTGAAGCTTTCTTT
cdr3_aa: CASSLDLGQVYTEAFF
v_call: TRBV11-2
d_call: NA
clone_size: NA
j_call: TRBJ1-1

cdr3_nt: TGTGCCAGCAGCTTTGGGGGCCGCGCCGGTTACAATGAGCAGTTCTTC
cdr3_aa: CASSFGGRAGYNEQFF
v_call: TRBV5-6
d_call: NA
clone_size: NA
j_call: TRBJ2-1

cdr3_nt: TGTGCCAGCAGCTTGGGAGGCACCCCTGGCTACACCTTC
cdr3_aa: CASSLGGTPGYTF
v_call: TRBV5-4
d_call: NA
clone_size: NA
j_call: TRBJ1-2

cdr3_nt: TGCAGCGTTGGAGGGGGCACTGAAGCTTTCTTT
cdr3_aa: CSVGGGTEAFF
v_call: TRBV29-1
d_call: NA
clone_size: NA
j_call: TRBJ1-1

cdr3_nt: TGTGCCAGCAGTTTTGATGGGGACAGTTATTCACCCCTCCACTTT
cdr3_aa: CASSFDGDSYSPLHF
v_call: TRBV27
d_call: TRBD1
clone_size: few
j_call: TRBJ1-6

cdr3_nt: TGTGCCAGCAGTCGCATCCCCGGGGTATTAAAAAGGGACACTGAAGCTTTCTTT
cdr3_aa: CASSRIPGVLKRDTEAFF
v_call: TRBV6-6
d_call: NA
clone_size: NA
j_call: TRBJ1-1

cdr3_nt: TGTGCCAGCATTCAACTTTCAGGGGACACTGAAGCTTTCTTT
cdr3_aa: CASIQLSGDTEAFF
v_call: TRBV6-5
d_call: NA
clone_size: NA
j_call: TRBJ1-1

cdr3_nt: TGCGCCAGCAGCTTGGTGGCCGGGGGGGCCGGGGATACGCAGTATTTT
cdr3_aa: CASSLVAGGAGDTQYF
v_call: TRBV5-1
d_call: TRBD2
clone_size: NA
j_call: TRBJ2-3

cdr3_nt: TGTGCCAGCAGTCCGTACGGTTCTGGGGCCAACGTCCTGACTTTC
cdr3_aa: CASSPYGSGANVLTF
v_call: TRBV6-5
d_call: NA
clone_size: NA
j_call: TRBJ2-6

cdr3_nt: TGTGCCAGCAGTTTCCCGGGGACGGGAGGAGCAGATACGCAGTATTTT
cdr3_aa: CASSFPGTGGADTQYF
v_call: TRBV6-2/TRBV6-3
d_call: TRBD2
clone_size: NA
j_call: TRBJ2-3

cdr3_nt: TGTGCCAGCAGCATCCGGACAGGGAAGATAGATACGCAGTATTTT
cdr3_aa: CASSIRTGKIDTQYF
v_call: TRBV3-1/TRBV3-2
d_call: TRBD1
clone_size: NA
j_call: TRBJ2-3

cdr3_nt: TGTGCCAGCAGCTTGACAGGCACGGACTATGGCTACACCTTC
cdr3_aa: CASSLTGTDYGYTF
v_call: TRBV7-9
d_call: NA
clone_size: NA
j_call: TRBJ1-2

cdr3_nt: TGTGCCAGCAGTGAAGCAGAGAGCCTCTATGGCTACACCTTC
cdr3_aa: CASSEAESLYGYTF
v_call: TRBV6-1
d_call: NA
clone_size: NA
j_call: TRBJ1-2

cdr3_nt: TGTGCCAGTACCCCACCCAGAAACACTGAAGCTTTCTTT
cdr3_aa: CASTPPRNTEAFF
v_call: TRBV19
d_call: NA
clone_size: NA
j_call: TRBJ1-1

cdr3_nt: TGTGCCAGCAGCTTGCGGGCTAGCGGGTACAATGAGCAGTTCTTC
cdr3_aa: CASSLRASGYNEQFF
v_call: TRBV7-3
d_call: TRBD2
clone_size: once
j_call: TRBJ2-1

cdr3_nt: TGTGCCAGCAGCTTCCCTACTAGTCTCGAGCAGTTCTTC
cdr3_aa: CASSFPTSLEQFF
v_call: TRBV5-4
d_call: NA
clone_size: NA
j_call: TRBJ2-1

cdr3_nt: TGTGCCTGGGGGGACAGCTATAATGAAAAACTGTTTTTT
cdr3_aa: CAWGDSYNEKLFF
v_call: TRBV30
d_call: TRBD1
clone_size: NA
j_call: TRBJ1-4

cdr3_nt: TGTGCCAGCAGCGACAACCAGTGGGGCGGCACTGAAGCTTTCTTT
cdr3_aa: CASSDNQWGGTEAFF
v_call: TRBV7-8
d_call: NA
clone_size: NA
j_call: TRBJ1-1